This T cell receptor (beta chain) was profiled in a study of blood T cell repertoires in COVID-19. Method: immunoSEQ multiplex PCR; TCRdb's copy keeps in-frame clones and lacks some. The sample shows about 240,000 clones, 82% of them seen only once. The germline V gene encodes CDR1 LGHNA and CDR2 YNFKEQ. This CDR3 region has 20 residues. Trimming at V came to 2 bases and at J to 0 bases, leaving 13 bases not matched to a gene. The V call is TRBV4-2, the J call TRBJ2-1, with 10 bases that match TRBD2. The sequenced sample was peripheral blood. This sequence originates from a woman aged 60-70 years with active or convalescent COVID-19. The CDR3 DNA reads as TGTGCCAGCAGCCAATCTCCGGGTAGCGGGGGGCCTAGCTCCTACAATGAGCAGTTCTTC. Its translation: CASSQSPGSGGPSSYNEQFF.